Described below is a single T cell receptor beta chain sequence and its context. The antigen remains unidentified. The PCR was carried out with 60 Vbeta primers and 13 Jbeta primers. The assay was immunoSEQ multiplex PCR, and TCRdb's table has in-frame clones only and misses some. Among 110,000 or so clones, under 70% were seen once, and the ten largest hold about 8.5%. This specimen belongs to a study of cytomegalovirus exposure and HLA in healthy donors. Study findings and constraints: Among the CMV-associated chains, three were confirmed in vitro as specific for CMV antigens.

CDR3 size: 15 residues. Germline V gene lookup returns CDR1 MNHEY and CDR2 SVGAGI. V was pared by 9 bases and J by 0 bases, with 15 bases between. The rearrangement joins TRBV6-5 to TRBJ2-1; weak D call: TRBD2 (5 bases). What was sequenced was PBMCs. The sequence was collected from a man between 18 and 35 years old in good health and CMV-seropositive. For the CDR3, the DNA is TGTGCCAGTGGGAGTTTCTCAAGCTCCTACAATGAGCAGTTCTTC. It translates to CASGSFSSSYNEQFF.